This entry lists 9 T cell receptor beta chains sequenced from one sample in a study of early T cells in non-severe SARS-CoV-2 infection. TCRdb reprocessed the 5' RACE reads via MiXCR and lists one record per CDR3 protein. The table has around 63,000 distinct CDR3 sequences, 9% to 10% seen once. The material sequenced was whole blood, taken at baseline. These receptors were collected from an adult who was a healthcare worker with PCR-confirmed SARS-CoV-2 infection or an uninfected control (not recorded which).

This sequence joins TRBV6-5 and TRBJ1-1; D unclear. Trimming removed 2 bases from V and 5 bases from J, with 9 bases in between. Germline V CDR1 and CDR2: MNHEY, SVGAGI. The CDR3 runs 13 residues. The CDR3 is CASSYMGDTEAFF. The DNA of the CDR3 is TGTGCCAGCAGTTACATGGGTGATACTGAAGCTTTCTTT.

In its sample, this clonotype was seen many times. The rearrangement uses TRBV20-1 and TRBJ2-7; 12 bases map to TRBD2. Germline assignment: CDR1 DFQATT and CDR2 SNEGSKA (reference sequence). CDR3 length: 16 amino acids. V shed 2 bases and J 4 bases; nucleotides not matched to a gene: 9. CDR3 in DNA: TGCAGTGCTAGACCGGCTAGCGGGAGGGCCGGGTACGAGCAGTACTTC. Translating it yields CSARPASGRAGYEQYF.

This clonotype was found a few times. The gene calls are TRBV9 and TRBJ1-1; 8 nucleotides agree with TRBD1. J lost 4 bases, V lost 4 bases, and 3 bases had no gene match. Germline CDR1 reads SGDLS; CDR2 reads YYNGEE. There are 13 residues in the CDR3. CDR3: CASSRTGPTEAFF. The CDR3 DNA reads TGTGCCAGCAGCAGGACAGGGCCCACTGAAGCTTTCTTT.

To note about this clonotype: Sequence at one end of the junction differs from germline and may be a read error. The chain combines TRBV18 with TRBJ1-1; D unclear. Germline V gives CDR1 KGHSH, CDR2 LQKENI. The length of the CDR3 is 11 residues. CDR3 DNA sequence: TGTGTCAGCTTATCCAGTACTGAAGCTTTCTTT. Translated, it gives CVSLSSTEAFF.

The V and J genes are TRBV28 and TRBJ2-3; 12 positions agree with TRBD2. The CDR3 totals 15 residues. Germline loops: CDR1 MDHEN, CDR2 SYDVKM. Trimming removed 7 bases from V and 3 bases from J; junction bases left unmatched: 5. The CDR3 sequence: CASTPSGRGTDTQYF. The CDR3 DNA is TGTGCCAGCACCCCTAGCGGGAGGGGGACAGATACGCAGTATTTT.

This chain links TRBV7-8 with TRBJ1-1, with D perhaps TRBD1 (5 bases). This CDR3 has 13 residues. Trimming removed 1 base from V and 6 bases from J, with 9 bases in between. The germline V gene has CDR1 SGHVS and CDR2 FQNEAQ. This chain's CDR3 is CASSLGGPAEAFF. The CDR3, as DNA: TGTGCCAGCAGCTTAGGGGGACCCGCTGAAGCTTTCTTT. Supplemented by reference TRBV7-8 and TRBJ1-1, the full variable domain reads GAGVSQSPRYKVAKRGQDVALRCDPISGHVSLFWYQQALGQGPEFLTYFQNEAQLDKSGLPSDRFFAERPEGSVSTLKIQRTQQEDSAVYLCASSLGGPAEAFFGQGTRLTVV.

This clonotype was recorded at least ten times. This rearrangement joins TRBV28 to TRBJ2-7; 15 bases fit TRBD2. CDR1 MDHEN and CDR2 SYDVKM come from the germline V gene. J lost 5 bases, V lost 4 bases, and 6 bases had no gene match. This CDR3 has 16 amino acids. CDR3 DNA: TGTGCCAGCAGTTCCCCCGGGACTAGCGGGAGGAACGAGCAGTACTTC. Protein sequence: CASSSPGTSGRNEQYF.

This clonotype was found a few times. The rearrangement uses TRBV2 and TRBJ2-2; TRBD1 might be the D (6 bases). Germline CDR1 reads SNHLY; CDR2 reads FYNNEI. The CDR3 has 15 amino acids. V lost 7 bases and J 3 bases, leaving 15 bases between the germline ends. Here the CDR3 reads CASKQGSGYTGELFF. The DNA for the CDR3 is TGTGCCAGCAAACAGGGAAGTGGATACACCGGGGAGCTGTTTTTT.

In its sample, this clonotype was seen many times. The gene calls are TRBV19 and TRBJ2-2; D ambiguous. V lost 3 bases, J lost 4 bases, and 12 bases lay in between. There are 15 residues in the CDR3. Germline CDR1 LNHDA, CDR2 SQIVND (reference sequence). The CDR3 here is CASSMGFATTGELFF. CDR3 nucleotide sequence: TGTGCCAGTAGTATGGGTTTCGCTACCACCGGGGAGCTGTTTTTT.